This T cell receptor beta chain stems from a study of regulatory and conventional T cells in RAG deficiency. Regarding the study as a whole: In Omenn syndrome, Treg and Tconv repertoires overlapped >85%. Omenn syndrome and CID/AS patients had about 110-fold fewer unique Treg TCR beta sequences, versus about 10-fold elsewhere.

To note about this clone: Antigen specificity is unknown.

The method was immunoSEQ multiplex PCR; TCRdb's version includes in-frame clones alone and lacks a portion of them. The sample records over 10,000 clones, approximately 93% being singletons. Genomic DNA came from blood conventional CD4+ T cells gated CD25-low CD127-high. In germline, CDR1 is SGHDT, CDR2 YYEEEE. This CDR3 spans 14 amino acids. The V gene lost 1 base and the J gene lost 1 base, with 8 bases spanning the gap. This sample also appeared in a second study, on regulatory T cells. That study adds: The primer mix had 52 TRBV and 13 TRBJ primers. Skewed V and J usage and few unique V-J pairs marked patient repertoires, most in Tregs.

The rearrangement uses TRBV5-6 and TRBJ1-1; D is ambiguous. The clonotype originates from a human donor in good health. The source material was CD4+ effector T cells sorted from blood. The CDR3 bases are TGTGCCAGCAGCTTGCTAGACCAGAACACTGAAGCTTTCTTT. Protein sequence: CASSLLDQNTEAFF.